This T cell receptor beta chain was captured by sequencing in a study of T cell clusters in autoimmune cytopenias. Whole-study context: A median age of approximately 64 years and mean of approximately 50 years characterized healthy donor controls.

Multiplex touch-down PCR amplified TRB using TRB-A and TRB-B pools in one tube. TCRdb re-analyzed the multiplex PCR reads; it lists each CDR3 protein once, without DNA. The sample spans under 8,500 distinct CDR3 sequences; the ten largest clones claim around 9.9%. Concerning this clonotype itself: Its antigen is not known.

This CDR3 spans 12 amino acids. The germline CDR1 and CDR2 sequences are SEHNR and FQNEAQ (reference sequence). Study-wide findings and caveats: Clustering suggested that physiological T cell clusters were missing in primary autoimmune cytopenia patients.

TRB was amplified from around 0.25 ug of peripheral blood genomic DNA per sample. In addition, the sample was reused for a study of T cell repertoires in aging, cancer and after chemotherapy. That paper states: Six age groups, ranging from 30 or younger to 70 or older, included the donors. Rebound thymic output was suggested by rising median generation probability during chemotherapy in each cancer cohort.

The material sequenced was peripheral blood. This sequence was found in a human donor in good health. This sequence joins TRBV7-9 and TRBJ2-1. Here the CDR3 reads CASLQSYNEQFF.